This T cell receptor beta chain was identified during a study of molecular identifiers for immune sequencing clone quantification. General study findings and limits: Clones exceeding 20 RNA copies carried over 98% of effector molecules but under 1% of naive-cell molecules.

There are many counts of this clonotype. Its antigen is unknown. V shed 0 bases and J 3 bases; nucleotides not matched to a gene: 10. Germline V CDR1 and CDR2: LGHNA, YSLEER. The CDR3 is 19 amino acids. The bulk TCR libraries were made with methods described before and with listed TCR primers. TCRdb recomputed calls from the PCR reads with MiXCR, one row per CDR3 protein. The data show some 590,000 distinct CDR3 sequences, roughly 27% seen once. For naive CD8 T cells, sorting used the CD8+CD4-CCR7+CD45RA+ phenotype. The source material was naive CD8+ T cells from blood, with Jurkat cell RNA spiked in. This sample's subset: FACS-sorted CD8+CD4-CCR7+CD45RA+ naive T cells. V and J are TRBV4-3 and TRBJ2-3; 12 bases fit TRBD2. The TCR was taken from a human donor in good health. Some libraries in this study had Jurkat cell RNA spiked in. The CDR3 here is CASSQDRTSGRYLTDTQYF. CDR3 nucleotide sequence: TGCGCCAGCAGCCAAGATAGAACTAGCGGGAGGTATTTGACAGATACGCAGTATTTT.